The 8 T cell receptor beta chains given below trace back to one sample, sequenced in a study of beta chain features in type 1 diabetes. Of the isolated RNA, all was reverse transcribed, and so the sequenced material was expressed TCRB transcripts. Libraries were prepared by immunoSEQ multiplex PCR; TCRdb keeps only in-frame clonotypes and omits some of them. The sample has some 360,000 clones; over 8.5% are singletons. Their specific antigens are unknown. Study results and limitations: In all four CD4+ subsets, TCRB CDR3 length was significantly, moderately reduced in type 1 diabetes.

The sample consisted of central memory CD4+ T cells from blood. Receptors originate from a man younger than 45 with type 1 diabetes.

The chain employs TRBV2 and TRBJ2-2; D gene uncertain. V lost 4 bases, J lost 1 base, and 10 bases lay in between. Germline lookup yields CDR1 SNHLY and CDR2 FYNNEI. This CDR3 contains 15 residues. This chain's CDR3 is CASSGRPQNTGELFF. As DNA, the CDR3 is TGTGCCAGCAGTGGAAGGCCCCAGAACACCGGGGAGCTGTTTTTT.

This clone was found a few times. This chain connects TRBV30 to TRBJ1-2, with a tentative D call TRBD1 (5 bases). Per the germline V gene, CDR1 is GTSNPN and CDR2 is SVGIG (reference sequence). V shed 8 bases and J shed 0 bases, with 13 bases lying between them. The CDR3 has 13 amino acids. The DNA for the CDR3 is TGTGCCAGCCTCGGGGGGGCTAACTATGGCTACACCTTC. This translates into CASLGGANYGYTF.

A few counts support this clone. The chain is built from TRBV7-6 and TRBJ2-5; perhaps TRBD2 as D (6 bases). V lost 1 base to trimming and J lost 4 bases, with 22 bases between them. CDR1 is SGHVS, CDR2 FNYEAQ, per germline. The CDR3 runs 18 residues. This chain's CDR3 is CASSLVALPSAGVETQYF. CDR3 nucleotides: TGTGCCAGCAGCTTAGTCGCCCTCCCTAGCGCTGGGGTAGAGACCCAGTACTTC.

The rearrangement uses TRBV7-9 and TRBJ1-1; D gene uncertain. The germline V gene has CDR1 SEHNR and CDR2 FQNEAQ (reference sequence). The CDR3 spans 13 residues. The germline V and J ends were trimmed by 6 bases and 1 base, with 9 bases remaining between them. CDR3 region: CASSLHTNTEAFF. CDR3 in DNA: TGTGCCAGCAGTCTACACACGAACACTGAAGCTTTCTTT.

The V and J genes are TRBV27 and TRBJ2-7, with D perhaps TRBD1 or TRBD2 (6 bases each). Trimming took off 1 base at V and 11 bases at J, with 24 bases between the two ends. Germline V gene data show CDR1 as MNHEY and CDR2 as SMNVEV (reference sequence). The CDR3 has 16 amino acids. CDR3 region: CASSLYGGIERLVKYF. As DNA, the CDR3 is TGTGCCAGCAGTTTATACGGGGGCATAGAGCGTCTAGTTAAGTACTTC.

This clone occurred a few times. The gene calls are TRBV30 and TRBJ2-7; 11 positions match TRBD2. J was trimmed by 3 bases and V by 2 bases; bases with no gene match: 12. CDR1 is GTSNPN, CDR2 SVGIG, per germline (reference sequence). The CDR3 runs 17 residues. The CDR3 loop reads CAWSLGTSGGAHYEQYF. The CDR3 DNA sequence: TGTGCCTGGAGTCTCGGGACTAGCGGAGGGGCCCACTACGAGCAGTACTTC.

Ten or more counts support this clone. V usage is TRBV10-2 and J usage is TRBJ1-1, with D uncertain. Germline V CDR1 and CDR2: WSHSY, SAAADI. Trimming took 6 bases from V and 2 from J, leaving 7 bases between them. The CDR3 consists of 12 residues. The CDR3: CASSSFNTEAFF. CDR3 nucleotides: TGCGCCAGCAGCAGTTTTAACACTGAAGCTTTCTTT.

In this sample, this clone turned up many times. The chain is built from TRBV7-2 and TRBJ2-1; D might be TRBD2 (5 bases). CDR1 and CDR2 (germline): SGHTA, FQGNSA. This CDR3 contains 13 residues. The V end was cut by 7 bases, the J end by 6 bases, with 13 bases between. CDR3 nucleotides: TGTGCCAGCACCCCCTTACGGGGCAATGAGCAGTTCTTC. This gives the protein CASTPLRGNEQFF.